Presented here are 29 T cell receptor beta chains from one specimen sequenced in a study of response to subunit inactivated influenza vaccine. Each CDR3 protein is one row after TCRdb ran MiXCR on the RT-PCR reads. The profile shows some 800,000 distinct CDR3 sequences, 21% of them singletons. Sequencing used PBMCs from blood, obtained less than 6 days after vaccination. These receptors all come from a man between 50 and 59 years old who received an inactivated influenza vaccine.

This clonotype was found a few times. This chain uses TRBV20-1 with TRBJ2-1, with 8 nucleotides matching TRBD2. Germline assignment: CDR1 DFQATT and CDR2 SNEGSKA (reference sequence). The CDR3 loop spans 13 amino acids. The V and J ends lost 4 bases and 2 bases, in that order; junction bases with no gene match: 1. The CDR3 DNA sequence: TGCAGTGCTACCGGGAGGGCCTACAATGAGCAGTTCTTC. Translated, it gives CSATGRAYNEQFF.

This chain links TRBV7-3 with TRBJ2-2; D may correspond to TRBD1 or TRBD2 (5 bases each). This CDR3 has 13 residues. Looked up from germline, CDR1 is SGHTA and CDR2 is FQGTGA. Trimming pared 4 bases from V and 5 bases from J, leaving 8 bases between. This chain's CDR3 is CASSWGSTGELFF. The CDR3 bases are TGTGCCAGCAGCTGGGGGAGTACCGGGGAGCTGTTTTTT.

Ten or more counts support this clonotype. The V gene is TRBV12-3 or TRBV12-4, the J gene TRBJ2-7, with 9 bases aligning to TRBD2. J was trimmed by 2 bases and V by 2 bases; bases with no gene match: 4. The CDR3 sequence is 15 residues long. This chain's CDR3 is CASSLSGGQTYEQYF. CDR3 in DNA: TGTGCCAGCAGTTTAAGCGGGGGGCAAACCTACGAGCAGTACTTC.

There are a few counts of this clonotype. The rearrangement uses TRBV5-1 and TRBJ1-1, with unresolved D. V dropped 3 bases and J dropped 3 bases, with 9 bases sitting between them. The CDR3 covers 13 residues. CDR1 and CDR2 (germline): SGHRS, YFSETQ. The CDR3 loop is CASSYERYTEAFF. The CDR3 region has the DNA TGCGCCAGCAGCTATGAGCGATACACTGAAGCTTTCTTT.

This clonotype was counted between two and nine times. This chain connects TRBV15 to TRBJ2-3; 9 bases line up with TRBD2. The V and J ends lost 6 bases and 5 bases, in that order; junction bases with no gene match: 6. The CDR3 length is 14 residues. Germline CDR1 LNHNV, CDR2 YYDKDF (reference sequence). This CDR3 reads CATRLGTSLDTQYF. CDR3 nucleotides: TGTGCCACCAGACTTGGGACTAGCTTAGATACGCAGTATTTT.

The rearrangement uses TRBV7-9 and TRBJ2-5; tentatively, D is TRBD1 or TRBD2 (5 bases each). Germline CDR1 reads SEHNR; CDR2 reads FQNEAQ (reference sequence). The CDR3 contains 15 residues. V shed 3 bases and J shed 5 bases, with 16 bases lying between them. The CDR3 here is CASSFGDRDAETQYF. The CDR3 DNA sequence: TGTGCCAGCAGCTTTGGGGACCGGGACGCGGAGACCCAGTACTTC.

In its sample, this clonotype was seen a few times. For the CDR3, the DNA is TGTGCCAGCACCCCTGCGGGGGCTCGGGATCGTGGGGAGCTGTTTTTT. Protein sequence: CASTPAGARDRGELFF. This chain links TRBV12-3 or TRBV12-4 with TRBJ2-2, with D maybe TRBD2 (7 bases). Trimming pared 7 bases from V and 8 bases from J, leaving 23 bases between. The CDR3 runs 16 residues.

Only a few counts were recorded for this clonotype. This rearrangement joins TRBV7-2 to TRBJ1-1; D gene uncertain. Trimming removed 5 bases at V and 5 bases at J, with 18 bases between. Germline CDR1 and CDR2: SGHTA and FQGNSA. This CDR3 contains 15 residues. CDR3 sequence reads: CASSPHAGIGTEAFF. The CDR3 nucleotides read TGTGCCAGCAGCCCCCATGCCGGGATAGGGACTGAAGCTTTCTTT. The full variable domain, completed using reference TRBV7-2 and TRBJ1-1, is GAGVSQSPSNKVTEKGKDVELRCDPISGHTALYWYRQSLGQGLEFLIYFQGNSAPDKSGLPSDRFSAERTGGSVSTLTIQRTQQEDSAVYLCASSPHAGIGTEAFFGQGTRLTVV.

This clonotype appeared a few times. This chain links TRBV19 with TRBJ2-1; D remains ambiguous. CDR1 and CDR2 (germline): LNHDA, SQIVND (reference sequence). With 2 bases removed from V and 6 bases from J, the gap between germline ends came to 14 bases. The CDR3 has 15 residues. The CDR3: CASSIYGDQINEQFF. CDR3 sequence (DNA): TGTGCCAGTAGTATATATGGGGATCAGATCAATGAGCAGTTCTTC.

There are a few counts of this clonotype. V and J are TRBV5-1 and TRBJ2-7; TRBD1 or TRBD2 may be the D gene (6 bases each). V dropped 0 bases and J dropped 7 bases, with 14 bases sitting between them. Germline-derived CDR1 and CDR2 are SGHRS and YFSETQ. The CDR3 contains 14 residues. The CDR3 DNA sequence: TGCGCCAGCAGCTTGGCGGGGGCTTACGTTGAGCAGTACTTC. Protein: CASSLAGAYVEQYF.

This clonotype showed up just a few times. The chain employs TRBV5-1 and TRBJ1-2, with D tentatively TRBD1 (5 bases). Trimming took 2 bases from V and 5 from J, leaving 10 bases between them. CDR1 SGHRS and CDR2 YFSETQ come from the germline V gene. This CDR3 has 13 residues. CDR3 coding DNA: TGCGCCAGCAGCTTAGGGGATTGGTATGGCTACACCTTC. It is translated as CASSLGDWYGYTF.

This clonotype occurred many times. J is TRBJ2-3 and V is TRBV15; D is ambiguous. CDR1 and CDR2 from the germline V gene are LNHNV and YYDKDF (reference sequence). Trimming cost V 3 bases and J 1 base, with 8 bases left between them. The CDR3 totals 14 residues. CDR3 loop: CATSSGEGTDTQYF. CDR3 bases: TGTGCCACCAGCAGTGGAGAGGGCACAGATACGCAGTATTTT.

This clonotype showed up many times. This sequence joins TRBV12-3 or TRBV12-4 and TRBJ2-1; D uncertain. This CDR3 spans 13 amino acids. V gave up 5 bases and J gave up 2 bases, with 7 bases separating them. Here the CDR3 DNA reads TGTGCCAGCAGTATCCGACCCTACAATGAGCAGTTCTTC. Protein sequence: CASSIRPYNEQFF.

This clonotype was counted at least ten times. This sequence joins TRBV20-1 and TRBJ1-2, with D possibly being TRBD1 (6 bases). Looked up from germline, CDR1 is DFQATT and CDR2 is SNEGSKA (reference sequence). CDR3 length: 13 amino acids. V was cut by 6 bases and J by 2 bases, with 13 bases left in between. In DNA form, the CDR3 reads TGCAGTGCCCCCCCGGACAGCAACTATGGCTACACCTTC. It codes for CSAPPDSNYGYTF.

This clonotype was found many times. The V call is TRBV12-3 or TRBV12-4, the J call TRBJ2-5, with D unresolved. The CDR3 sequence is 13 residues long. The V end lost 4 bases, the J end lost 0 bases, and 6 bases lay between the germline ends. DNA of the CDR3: TGTGCCAGCAGTTACAGCAACCAAGAGACCCAGTACTTC. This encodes CASSYSNQETQYF.

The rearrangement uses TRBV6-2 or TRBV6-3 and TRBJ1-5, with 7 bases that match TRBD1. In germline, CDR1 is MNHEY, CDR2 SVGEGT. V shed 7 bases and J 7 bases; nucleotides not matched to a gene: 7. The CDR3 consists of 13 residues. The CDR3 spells CASNDRVEQPQHF. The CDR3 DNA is TGTGCCAGCAACGACAGGGTGGAGCAGCCCCAGCATTTT.

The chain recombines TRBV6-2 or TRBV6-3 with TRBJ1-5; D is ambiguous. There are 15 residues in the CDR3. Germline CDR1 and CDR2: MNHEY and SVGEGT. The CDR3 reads CPTNEGGGGNQPQHF. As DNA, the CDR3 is TGTCCCACAAACGAGGGCGGCGGTGGCAATCAGCCCCAGCATTTT.

CDR3 in DNA: TGTGCCAGCAGCTCCGGCCCGGGACTCCCTTCGGCAGATACGCAGTATTTT. Encoded protein: CASSSGPGLPSADTQYF. V is TRBV28 and J is TRBJ2-3, with D perhaps TRBD2 (6 bases). This CDR3 has 17 residues. V was clipped by 6 bases and J by 4 bases, with 23 bases between them. The germline V gene encodes CDR1 MDHEN and CDR2 SYDVKM.

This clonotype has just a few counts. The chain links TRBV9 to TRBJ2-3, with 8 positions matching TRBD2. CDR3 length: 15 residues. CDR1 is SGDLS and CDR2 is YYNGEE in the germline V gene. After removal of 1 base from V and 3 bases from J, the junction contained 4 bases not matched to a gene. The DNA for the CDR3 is TGTGCCAGCAGCGTACAACTAGCGGTTACAGATACGCAGTATTTT. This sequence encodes CASSVQLAVTDTQYF.

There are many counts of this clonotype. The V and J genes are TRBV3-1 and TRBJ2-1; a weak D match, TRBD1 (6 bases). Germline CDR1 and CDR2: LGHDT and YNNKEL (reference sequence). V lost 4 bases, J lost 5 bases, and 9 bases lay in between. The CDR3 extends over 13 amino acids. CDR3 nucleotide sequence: TGTGCCAGCAGCCTGGGGACAAACAATGAGCAGTTCTTC. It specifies CASSLGTNNEQFF.

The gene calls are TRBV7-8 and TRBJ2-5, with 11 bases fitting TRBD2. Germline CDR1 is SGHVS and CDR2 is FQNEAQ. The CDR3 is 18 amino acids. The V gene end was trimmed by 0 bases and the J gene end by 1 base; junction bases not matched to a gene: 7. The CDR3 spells CASSLASTSGELQETQYF. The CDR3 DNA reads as TGTGCCAGCAGCTTAGCCTCGACTAGCGGGGAGCTCCAAGAGACCCAGTACTTC. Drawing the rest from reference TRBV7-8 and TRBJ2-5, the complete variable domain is GAGVSQSPRYKVAKRGQDVALRCDPISGHVSLFWYQQALGQGPEFLTYFQNEAQLDKSGLPSDRFFAERPEGSVSTLKIQRTQQEDSAVYLCASSLASTSGELQETQYFGPGTRLLVL.

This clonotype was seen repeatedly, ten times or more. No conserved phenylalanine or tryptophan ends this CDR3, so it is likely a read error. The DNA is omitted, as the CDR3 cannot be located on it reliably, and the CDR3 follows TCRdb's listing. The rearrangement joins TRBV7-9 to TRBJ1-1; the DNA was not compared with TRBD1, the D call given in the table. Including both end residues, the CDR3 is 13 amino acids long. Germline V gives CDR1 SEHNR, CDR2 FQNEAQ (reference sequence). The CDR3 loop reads CASSLRPGQGQIV.

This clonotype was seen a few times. The CDR3 here is CASSLSAEETQYF. The DNA for the CDR3 is TGTGCCAGCAGCCTTTCAGCGGAAGAGACCCAGTACTTC. J is TRBJ2-5 and V is TRBV7-3; D might be TRBD2 (5 bases). This CDR3 is 13 amino acids long. Trimming shortened V by 5 bases and J by 3 bases, and 10 bases separated the two germline ends. Germline CDR1 SGHTA, CDR2 FQGTGA.

As DNA, the CDR3 is TGCAGTGCTAGAGATAAGGGCAGCGGAGCGAACACCGGGGAGCTGTTTTTT. Translation: CSARDKGSGANTGELFF. V is TRBV20-1 and J is TRBJ2-2; TRBD2 is a possible D gene (5 bases). V lost 0 bases to trimming and J lost 0 bases, with 14 bases between them. Germline V gene sequence: CDR1 DFQATT, CDR2 SNEGSKA (reference sequence). The CDR3 has 17 residues.

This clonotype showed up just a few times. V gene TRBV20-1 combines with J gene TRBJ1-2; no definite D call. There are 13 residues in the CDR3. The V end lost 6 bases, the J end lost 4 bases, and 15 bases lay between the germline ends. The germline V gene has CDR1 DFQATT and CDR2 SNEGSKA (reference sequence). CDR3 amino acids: CSAPLGRAYGYTF. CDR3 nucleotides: TGCAGTGCGCCACTCGGGCGGGCCTATGGCTACACCTTC.

CDR3 loop: CASSFYLAGSGTGELFF. CDR3 sequence (DNA): TGTGCCAGCAGTTTTTATCTGGCAGGGTCGGGCACCGGGGAGCTGTTTTTT. The J gene is TRBJ2-2, the V gene TRBV6-5; TRBD1 might be the D (5 bases). Trimming cost V 4 bases and J 4 bases, with 19 bases left between them. Germline assignment: CDR1 MNHEY and CDR2 SVGAGI. The CDR3 totals 17 residues.

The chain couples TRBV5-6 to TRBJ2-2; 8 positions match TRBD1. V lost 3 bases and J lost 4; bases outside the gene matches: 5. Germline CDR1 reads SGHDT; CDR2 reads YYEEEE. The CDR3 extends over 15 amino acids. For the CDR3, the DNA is TGTGCCAGCAGCTGGGGGACAGGCACCACCGGGGAGCTGTTTTTT. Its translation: CASSWGTGTTGELFF.

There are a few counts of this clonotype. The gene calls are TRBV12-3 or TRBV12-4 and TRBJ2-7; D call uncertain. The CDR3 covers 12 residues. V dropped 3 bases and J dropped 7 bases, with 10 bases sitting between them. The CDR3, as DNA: TGTGCCAGCAGTTTCACCCGTGGGGAGCAGTACTTC. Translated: CASSFTRGEQYF.

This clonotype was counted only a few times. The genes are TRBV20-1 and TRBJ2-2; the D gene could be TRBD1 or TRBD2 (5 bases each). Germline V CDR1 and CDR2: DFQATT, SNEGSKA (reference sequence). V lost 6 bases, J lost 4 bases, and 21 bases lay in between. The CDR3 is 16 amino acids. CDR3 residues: CSALPLGPGSTGELFF. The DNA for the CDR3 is TGCAGTGCCCTTCCACTGGGACCGGGATCCACCGGGGAGCTGTTTTTT.